A single sample gave rise to the 24 T cell receptor beta chains below, sequenced in a study of blood T cell repertoires in COVID-19. Here immunoSEQ multiplex PCR was the method, and the copy in TCRdb shows in-frame clones only, minus some. The sample includes 150,000 to 200,000 clones, 84% seen only once; the top ten take roughly 15%. The material sequenced was peripheral blood. These receptor sequences come from a man between 18 and 29 years old with active or convalescent COVID-19.

The chain carries TRBV5-1 and TRBJ1-1, with D possibly TRBD1 on 6 matching bases. The CDR3 consists of 14 residues. The germline CDR1 and CDR2 sequences are SGHRS and YFSETQ. Trimming cost V 1 base and J 4 bases, with 11 bases left between them. Here the CDR3 DNA reads TGCGCCAGCAGCTTGCGGACAGACATCACTGAAGCTTTCTTT. This encodes CASSLRTDITEAFF. Full variable domain (remainder filled in from reference TRBV5-1 and TRBJ1-1): KAGVTQTPRYLIKTRGQQVTLSCSPISGHRSVSWYQQTPGQGLQFLFEYFSETQRNKGNFPGRFSGRQFSNSRSEMNVSTLELGDSALYLCASSLRTDITEAFFGQGTRLTVV.

The rearrangement links TRBV7-9 to TRBJ2-7; TRBD2 matches 8 bases. J was trimmed by 3 bases and V by 1 base; bases with no gene match: 5. This CDR3 has 15 amino acids. CDR1 and CDR2 (germline): SEHNR, FQNEAQ (reference sequence). CDR3 sequence reads: CASSLEVAGLYEQYF. CDR3 DNA sequence: TGTGCCAGCAGCTTAGAGGTAGCGGGACTCTACGAGCAGTACTTC.

About this clone: Within the sample, other DNA sequences also encode this same CDR3. The chain employs TRBV5-1 and TRBJ2-7; TRBD1 matches at 7 bases. CDR1 SGHRS and CDR2 YFSETQ come from the germline V gene. V was clipped by 5 bases and J by 0 bases; unmatched bases: 2. This CDR3 comprises 13 residues. The CDR3 DNA reads TGCGCCAGCAGACAGGGGAGCTCCTACGAGCAGTACTTC. It encodes CASRQGSSYEQYF.

This clone was recorded only once. The rearrangement links TRBV3-1 (or the pseudogene TRBV3-2) to TRBJ1-4, with D perhaps TRBD1 (6 bases). Germline CDR1 reads LGHDT; CDR2 reads YNNKEL (reference sequence). V lost 1 base and J lost 8, with 17 bases in between. The CDR3 runs 16 residues. The CDR3 here is CASSQGHREFWEKLFF. The DNA for the CDR3 is TGTGCCAGCAGCCAAGGCCACAGGGAGTTTTGGGAAAAACTGTTTTTT.

This rearrangement joins TRBV5-4 to TRBJ2-1; D gene uncertain. Between the trimmed V and J ends, which lost 6 bases and 0 bases, there was a span of 10 bases. The germline gives CDR1 SGHNT, CDR2 YYREEE (reference sequence). The CDR3 runs to 14 residues. CDR3 coding DNA: TGTGCCAGCACCGACCGGAGCTCCTACAATGAGCAGTTCTTC. Amino acid sequence: CASTDRSSYNEQFF. Looking up the rest from reference TRBV5-4 and TRBJ2-1 gives the full variable domain: ETGVTQSPTHLIKTRGQQVTLRCSSQSGHNTVSWYQQALGQGPQFIFQYYREEENGRGNFPPRFSGLQFPNYSSELNVNALELDDSALYLCASTDRSSYNEQFFGPGTRLTVL.

The rearrangement links TRBV9 to TRBJ2-1; D possibly corresponds to TRBD2 (5 bases). V was clipped by 6 bases and J by 3 bases, with 13 bases between them. Germline V gene data show CDR1 as SGDLS and CDR2 as YYNGEE. The CDR3 runs to 14 residues. The CDR3 here is CASTALADYNEQFF. The CDR3 DNA follows: TGTGCCAGCACCGCTCTAGCAGACTACAATGAGCAGTTCTTC.

The genes are TRBV5-6 and TRBJ2-7; D gene uncertain. Per germline, CDR1 SGHDT and CDR2 YYEEEE. Trimming removed 4 bases from V and 0 bases from J, with 8 bases in between. The CDR3 spans 13 residues. As DNA, the CDR3 is TGTGCCAGCAGCCCCACAAACTCCTACGAGCAGTACTTC. It encodes CASSPTNSYEQYF.

V and J are TRBV6-6 and TRBJ1-4; 10 bases line up with TRBD1. The J segment lost 7 bases and the V segment lost 6 bases, leaving 5 bases of the junction unmatched. The CDR3 loop spans 14 amino acids. CDR1 and CDR2 from the germline V gene are MNHNY and SVGAGI (reference sequence). DNA for the CDR3: TGTGCCAGCAGACGACAGGGGGCAACTGAAAAACTGTTTTTT. Translated, it gives CASRRQGATEKLFF.

V usage is TRBV7-9 and J usage is TRBJ1-6; unclear D gene. Germline V gene lookup returns CDR1 SEHNR and CDR2 FQNEAQ (reference sequence). Trimming pared 5 bases from V and 9 bases from J, leaving 17 bases between. This CDR3 contains 15 residues. Here the CDR3 reads CASSAGSGGVSPLHF. The CDR3 DNA reads TGTGCCAGCAGCGCTGGGAGTGGTGGCGTTTCACCCCTCCACTTT.

The V call is TRBV4-1, the J call TRBJ2-3; D ambiguous. The CDR3 spans 14 residues. Germline V CDR1 and CDR2: MGHRA, YSYEKL. Deletions cut 1 base from V and 6 bases from J, with 11 bases between. CDR3 in DNA: TGCGCCAGCAGCCAAGTTCTCCCCCCTGATACGCAGTATTTT. Its protein is CASSQVLPPDTQYF.

This clone is a singleton in its sample. DNA for the CDR3: TGTGCCAGCAGTCTCAACGACAGGGGGGGGCCTTACGAGCAGTACTTC. Translating it yields CASSLNDRGGPYEQYF. The V call is TRBV28, the J call TRBJ2-7; 9 nucleotides align to TRBD1. The CDR3 has 16 residues. Germline CDR1 is MDHEN and CDR2 is SYDVKM. V lost 5 bases to trimming and J lost 4 bases; unmatched junction nucleotides: 12.

The chain carries TRBV19 and TRBJ1-2; possibly TRBD1 for D (5 bases). V was pared by 3 bases and J by 4 bases, with 12 bases between. The CDR3 length is 14 residues. Germline values: CDR1 LNHDA, CDR2 SQIVND (reference sequence). Here the CDR3 reads CASSMSPDSYGYTF. As DNA, the CDR3 is TGTGCCAGTAGTATGTCCCCCGACAGCTATGGCTACACCTTC.

V usage is TRBV5-1 and J usage is TRBJ1-1, with a possible D match to TRBD1 (5 bases). The CDR3 totals 14 residues. Germline values: CDR1 SGHRS, CDR2 YFSETQ. Deletions cut 4 bases from V and 1 base from J, with 11 bases between. CDR3 nucleotide sequence: TGCGCCAGCAGCCGTCAGGGTGGGAACACTGAAGCTTTCTTT. Protein: CASSRQGGNTEAFF.

The chain is built from TRBV5-1 and TRBJ1-2; TRBD1 matches 7 bases. CDR3 length: 15 residues. From germline, CDR1 is SGHRS and CDR2 YFSETQ. Trimming cost V 1 base and J 8 bases; bases outside gene matches: 11. In nucleotides, the CDR3 is TGCGCCAGCAGCTTGTACCCCGACAGGGAAAGCGGCTACACCTTC. It specifies CASSLYPDRESGYTF.

The chain links TRBV2 to TRBJ2-2; 7 nucleotides agree with TRBD1. CDR1 is SNHLY, CDR2 FYNNEI, per germline. This CDR3 region has 14 residues. J lost 1 base, V lost 6 bases, and 2 bases had no gene match. CDR3 DNA sequence: TGTGCCAGCAGACGACAGGGGAACACCGGGGAGCTGTTTTTT. Its protein product is CASRRQGNTGELFF.

The V gene is TRBV5-1, the J gene TRBJ1-2; maybe TRBD1 (6 bases). Trimming took off 7 bases at V and 4 bases at J, with 11 bases between the two ends. The CDR3 is 12 residues long. Germline lookup yields CDR1 SGHRS and CDR2 YFSETQ. CDR3 nucleotide sequence: TGCGCCAGCTACCAGACAGGCTATGGCTACACCTTC. It translates to CASYQTGYGYTF.

The chain uses TRBV12-3 or TRBV12-4 and TRBJ1-2; 9 bases align to TRBD1. The CDR3 loop spans 12 amino acids. V trimming: 6 bases; J trimming: 6 bases; junction bases outside the gene matches: 2. CDR3 nucleotides: TGTGCCAGCAGGGGACAGGGCGATGGCTACACCTTC. It specifies CASRGQGDGYTF.

The chain carries TRBV28 and TRBJ2-2, with 10 positions matching TRBD1. Unmatched junction bases numbered 7, after V lost 5 bases and J lost 4 bases. Germline V gene sequence: CDR1 MDHEN, CDR2 SYDVKM. The CDR3 runs 16 residues. The CDR3 spells CASSRPGQGITGELFF. The CDR3 DNA sequence: TGTGCCAGCAGTCGACCGGGACAGGGGATCACCGGGGAGCTGTTTTTT. Together with reference TRBV28 and TRBJ2-2, the CDR3 gives the full variable domain: DVKVTQSSRYLVKRTGEKVFLECVQDMDHENMFWYRQDPGLGLRLIYFSYDVKMKEKGDIPEGYSVSREKKERFSLILESASTNQTSMYLCASSRPGQGITGELFFGEGSRLTVL.

The chain combines TRBV7-2 with TRBJ2-4, with 7 bases identical to TRBD2. J was trimmed by 7 bases and V by 1 base; bases with no gene match: 10. This CDR3 spans 16 amino acids. Germline values: CDR1 SGHTA, CDR2 FQGNSA. The DNA of the CDR3 is TGTGCCAGCAGCTTAGTTGCAACGGGGCGGGGGAACATTCAGTACTTC. This gives the protein CASSLVATGRGNIQYF.

The chain joins TRBV6-5 to TRBJ1-2; tentative D call: TRBD1 (5 bases). Germline-derived CDR1 and CDR2 are MNHEY and SVGAGI. V gave up 3 bases and J gave up 2 bases, with 13 bases separating them. The CDR3 covers 15 residues. For the CDR3, the DNA is TGTGCCAGCAGTTATATCGGGGGATCAAACTATGGCTACACCTTC. It translates to CASSYIGGSNYGYTF.

V usage is TRBV6-5 and J usage is TRBJ1-2; the D gene is possibly TRBD1 (6 bases). In germline, CDR1 is MNHEY, CDR2 SVGAGI. Trimming cost V 8 bases and J 7 bases, with 23 bases left between them. The CDR3 has 15 residues. In nucleotides, the CDR3 is TGTGCCAGCCCATGGGGTCGGGGGGCGCTTAGTGGCTACACCTTC. Protein product: CASPWGRGALSGYTF.

This clone showed up just a few times. V gene TRBV6-5 combines with J gene TRBJ1-4; D remains ambiguous. This CDR3 is 15 amino acids long. V gave up 2 bases and J gave up 0 bases, with 7 bases separating them. CDR1 is MNHEY, CDR2 SVGAGI, per germline. CDR3 sequence: CASSYDTATNEKLFF. In nucleotides, the CDR3 is TGTGCCAGCAGTTACGACACAGCAACTAATGAAAAACTGTTTTTT.

The chain carries TRBV6-5 and TRBJ2-3, with a tentative D call TRBD2 (5 bases). Trimming stripped 10 bases from V and 1 base from J, with 12 bases between. The V gene's germline CDR1 is MNHEY and CDR2 SVGAGI. This CDR3 has 13 amino acids. CDR3 loop: CATGLLGTDTQYF. CDR3 coding DNA: TGTGCCACCGGACTCCTTGGCACAGATACGCAGTATTTT.

This clone was observed a few times. This sequence joins TRBV20-1 and TRBJ1-5; tentatively, D is TRBD1 (5 bases). The CDR3 spans 16 residues. Trimming shortened V by 3 bases and J by 2 bases, and 17 bases separated the two germline ends. CDR1 DFQATT and CDR2 SNEGSKA come from the germline V gene (reference sequence). The CDR3 loop reads CSASEKGPGGNQPQHF. The CDR3 nucleotides read TGCAGTGCTAGTGAAAAGGGGCCTGGTGGCAATCAGCCCCAGCATTTT.